This TCR beta chain was sequenced in a study of blood T cell repertoires in COVID-19. At the level of the study: The United States, Italy and Spain were the sources of the acute and convalescent COVID-19 samples. In each case, the material was cDNA or gDNA derived from T cells, B-cell-depleted T cells, or PBMCs.

Original analysis: Estimated nucleated cell counts came from reference gene primer amplification. The assay was immunoSEQ multiplex PCR, and TCRdb's table has in-frame clones only and misses some. That table is the source of V, J and clone size, and D and trimming were worked out from the DNA. The repertoire has 35,000 to 45,000 clones, roughly nine tenths of them found once; the top ten carry around 20%. Germline CDR1 is LGHDT and CDR2 is YNNKEL (reference sequence). This CDR3 has 13 residues. V lost 0 bases, J lost 8 bases, and 10 bases lay in between. The rearrangement joins TRBV3-1 (or the pseudogene TRBV3-2) to TRBJ1-1; no clear D. The origin of this receptor is a man aged 65 to 79 with acute or convalescent COVID-19. The specimen sequenced was peripheral blood. CDR3 nucleotides: TGTGCCAGCAGCCAAGAAGGAGGGCTGGAAGCTTTCTTT. This gives the protein CASSQEGGLEAFF.